This T cell receptor (beta chain) comes out of a study of blood T cell repertoires in COVID-19. Trimming removed 1 base from V and 2 bases from J, with 6 bases in between. This CDR3 has 13 residues. Per germline, CDR1 SGHKS and CDR2 YYEKEE (reference sequence). Clones were read by immunoSEQ multiplex PCR, and TCRdb kept only the in-frame ones, dropping some. Of about 310,000 clones listed, approximately 86% are singletons. The sequence came from a woman under 30 who had recovered from COVID-19. The V call is TRBV5-5, the J call TRBJ2-5; D gene uncertain. The sequenced sample consisted of PBMCs or T cells enriched from blood (not recorded which). The CDR3, as DNA: TGTGCCAGCAGCTTGTATTATCAAGAGACCCAGTACTTC. Translated, it gives CASSLYYQETQYF.